The source of this T cell receptor (beta chain) is a study of T-cell memory formation after mild COVID-19. TCRdb itself ran the 5' RACE reads through MiXCR, one entry per CDR3 protein. This table has roughly 250,000 distinct CDR3 sequences, less than 20% appearing once. Germline trimming cut 0 bases from V and 1 base from J; bases unmatched to any gene: 4. Germline loops: CDR1 SGHRS, CDR2 YFSETQ. The CDR3 sequence is 16 residues long. Sequencing was performed on PBMCs or a T cell subset sorted from them (not recorded which). This chain joins TRBV5-1 and TRBJ1-3; the match to TRBD1 covers 7 bases. The sequence was collected from a man in his late teens or twenties who had mild COVID-19 (a few samples of this study predate the infection). Cell type and time point are not known. The CDR3 nucleotides read TGCGCCAGCAGCTTGGAACAGGGGATGTCTGGAAACACCATATATTTT. Protein sequence: CASSLEQGMSGNTIYF.